A single sample gave rise to the 6 T cell receptor beta chains below, sequenced in a study of blood T cell repertoires in COVID-19. Some clones are missing from TCRdb's copy, which holds only in-frame ones; the method was immunoSEQ multiplex PCR. The data hold tens of thousands of clones, with over 65% observed a single time. Sequencing used peripheral blood. These receptors were collected from a human donor in a cohort sampled during active COVID-19.

This rearrangement joins TRBV7-5 to TRBJ2-7; the D call TRBD2 from the table was never checked on the DNA. TRBV7-5 is a known pseudogene. The CDR3 runs to 14 residues. CDR3 coding DNA: TGTGTCAGATGGTGGGCGGGGGCACCCTACGAGCAGTACTTC. Protein product: CVRWWAGAPYEQYF.

The rearrangement links TRBV19 to TRBJ2-3; 8 nucleotides agree with TRBD1. V shed 6 bases, J shed 10 bases, and the junction held 12 bases outside the gene matches. The germline gives CDR1 LNHDA, CDR2 SQIVND (reference sequence). The CDR3 spans 14 residues. The CDR3 DNA reads TGTGCCAGTAGGAGGACAGGGTCAATTCCGGCGCAGTATTTT. This gives the protein CASRRTGSIPAQYF. Using reference TRBV19 and TRBJ2-3 for the parts outside the CDR3, the full variable domain is DGGITQSPKYLFRKEGQNVTLSCEQNLNHDAMYWYRQDPGQGLRLIYYSQIVNDFQKGDIAEGYSVSREKKESFPLTVTSAQKNPTAFYLCASRRTGSIPAQYFGPGTRLTVL.

CDR3 protein: CASSLGTGFSYGYTF. DNA of the CDR3: TGCGCCAGCAGCTTGGGGACAGGGTTCAGCTATGGCTACACCTTC. This sequence joins TRBV5-1 and TRBJ1-2; 8 positions match TRBD1. V trimming: 0 bases; J trimming: 4 bases; junction bases outside the gene matches: 5. The CDR3 sequence is 15 residues long. Germline V gene data show CDR1 as SGHRS and CDR2 as YFSETQ.

Written as DNA, the CDR3 is TGCAGCGTTCCGGGACTCGACCTTTTTAGCTCCTACAATGAGCAGTTCTTC. As protein: CSVPGLDLFSSYNEQFF. V usage is TRBV29-1 and J usage is TRBJ2-1; weak D call: TRBD2 (6 bases). V shed 5 bases and J shed 0 bases, with 20 bases lying between them. The V gene's germline CDR1 is SQVTM and CDR2 ANQGSEA. This CDR3 comprises 17 residues.

This sequence joins TRBV5-5 and TRBJ2-7; D perhaps matches TRBD2 (5 bases). Germline-derived CDR1 and CDR2 are SGHKS and YYEKEE (reference sequence). Trimming removed 1 base from V and 6 bases from J, with 17 bases in between. This CDR3 spans 15 amino acids. CDR3 coding DNA: TGTGCCAGCAGCTTGAGTTGGGGATTAGAGGGCGAGCAGTACTTC. Its translation is CASSLSWGLEGEQYF.

In this sample, this clone turned up a few times. The chain is built from TRBV2 and TRBJ2-5; maybe TRBD2 (6 bases). Germline V gives CDR1 SNHLY, CDR2 FYNNEI. The CDR3 length is 16 residues. The V end was cut by 5 bases, the J end by 0 bases, with 16 bases between. The CDR3 spells CASSRGMDKYQETQYF. In DNA, the CDR3 is TGTGCCAGCAGTCGGGGGATGGACAAGTACCAAGAGACCCAGTACTTC.